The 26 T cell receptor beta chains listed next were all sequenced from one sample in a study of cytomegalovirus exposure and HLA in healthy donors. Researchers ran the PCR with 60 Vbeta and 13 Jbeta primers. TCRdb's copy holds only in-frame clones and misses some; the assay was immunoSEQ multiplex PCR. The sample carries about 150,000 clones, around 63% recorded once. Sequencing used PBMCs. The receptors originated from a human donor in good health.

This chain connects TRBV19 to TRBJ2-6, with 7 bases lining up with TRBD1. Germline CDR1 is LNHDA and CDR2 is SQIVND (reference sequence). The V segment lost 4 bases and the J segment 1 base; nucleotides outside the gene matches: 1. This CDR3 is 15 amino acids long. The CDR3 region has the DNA TGTGCCAGTAGTAAGGGACAGTCTGGGGCCAACGTCCTGACTTTC. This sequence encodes CASSKGQSGANVLTF.

The CDR3 coding sequence is TGTGCCAGCAGCTCCCCTGTGGGGGGAGACTATGGCTACACCTTC. Residues: CASSSPVGGDYGYTF. This chain joins TRBV28 and TRBJ1-2, with a tentative D call TRBD1 (5 bases). Trimming stripped 6 bases from V and 3 bases from J, with 17 bases between. CDR3 length equals 15 residues. Germline CDR1 and CDR2: MDHEN and SYDVKM.

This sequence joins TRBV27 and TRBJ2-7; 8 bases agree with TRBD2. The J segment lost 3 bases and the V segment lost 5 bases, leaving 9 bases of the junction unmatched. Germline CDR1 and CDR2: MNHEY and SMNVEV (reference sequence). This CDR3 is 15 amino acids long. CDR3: CASSGFGRAGYEQYF. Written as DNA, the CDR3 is TGTGCCAGCAGTGGCTTCGGGAGGGCCGGCTACGAGCAGTACTTC.

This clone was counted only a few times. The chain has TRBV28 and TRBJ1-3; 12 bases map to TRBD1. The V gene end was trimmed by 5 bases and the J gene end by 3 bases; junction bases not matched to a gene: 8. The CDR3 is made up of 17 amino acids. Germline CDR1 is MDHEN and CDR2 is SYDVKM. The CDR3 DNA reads TGTGCCAGCAGTCCTGCGGGACAGGGGGCGTTTGGAAACACCATATATTTT. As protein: CASSPAGQGAFGNTIYF.

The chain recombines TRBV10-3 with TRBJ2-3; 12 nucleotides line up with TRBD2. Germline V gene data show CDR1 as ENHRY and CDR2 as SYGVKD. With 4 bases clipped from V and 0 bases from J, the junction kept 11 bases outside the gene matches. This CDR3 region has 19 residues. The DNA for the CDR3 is TGTGCCATCAGTGGGAGCGCGCTAGCGGGAGGGCCTAGCACAGATACGCAGTATTTT. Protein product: CAISGSALAGGPSTDTQYF.

CDR3 sequence reads: CASSLEVGVQYEQFF. In DNA, the CDR3 is TGTGCCAGCAGCTTGGAGGTGGGAGTACAGTATGAGCAGTTCTTC. The chain recombines TRBV5-4 with TRBJ2-1; D possibly corresponds to TRBD2 (5 bases). The ends were cut back, 0 bases at V and 8 bases at J, with 15 bases in the middle. Germline V gives CDR1 SGHNT, CDR2 YYREEE (reference sequence). The CDR3 length is 15 residues.

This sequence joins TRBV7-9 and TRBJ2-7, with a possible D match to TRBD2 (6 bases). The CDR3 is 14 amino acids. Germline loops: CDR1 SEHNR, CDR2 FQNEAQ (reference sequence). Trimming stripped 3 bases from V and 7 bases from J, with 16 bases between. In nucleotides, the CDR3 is TGTGCCAGCAGCTTGGCGGGCAGGGCGGGAGAGCAGTACTTC. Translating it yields CASSLAGRAGEQYF.

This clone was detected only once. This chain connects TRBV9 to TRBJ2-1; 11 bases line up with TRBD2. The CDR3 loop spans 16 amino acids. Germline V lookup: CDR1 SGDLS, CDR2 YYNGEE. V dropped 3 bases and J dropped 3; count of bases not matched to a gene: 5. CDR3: CASSARLAGNYNEQFF. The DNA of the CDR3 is TGTGCCAGCAGCGCGAGACTAGCGGGAAACTACAATGAGCAGTTCTTC.

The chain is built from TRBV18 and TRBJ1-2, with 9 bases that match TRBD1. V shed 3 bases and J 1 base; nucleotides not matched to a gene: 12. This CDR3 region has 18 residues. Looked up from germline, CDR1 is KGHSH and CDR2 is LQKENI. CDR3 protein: CASSPNPDRGNLNYGYTF. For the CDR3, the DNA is TGTGCCAGCTCACCTAATCCGGACAGGGGCAACCTTAACTATGGCTACACCTTC.

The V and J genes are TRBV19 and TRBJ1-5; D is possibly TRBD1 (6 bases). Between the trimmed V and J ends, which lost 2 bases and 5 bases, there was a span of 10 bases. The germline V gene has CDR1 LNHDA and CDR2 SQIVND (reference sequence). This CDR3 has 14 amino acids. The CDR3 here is CASSIYRADQPQHF. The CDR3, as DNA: TGTGCCAGTAGTATATACAGGGCAGATCAGCCCCAGCATTTT.

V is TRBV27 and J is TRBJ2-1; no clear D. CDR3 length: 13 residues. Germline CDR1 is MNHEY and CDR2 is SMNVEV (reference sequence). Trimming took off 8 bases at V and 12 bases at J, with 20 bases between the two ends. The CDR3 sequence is CASRGQPLSGQFF. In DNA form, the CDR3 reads TGTGCCAGCCGAGGCCAGCCTCTCTCCGGGCAGTTCTTC.

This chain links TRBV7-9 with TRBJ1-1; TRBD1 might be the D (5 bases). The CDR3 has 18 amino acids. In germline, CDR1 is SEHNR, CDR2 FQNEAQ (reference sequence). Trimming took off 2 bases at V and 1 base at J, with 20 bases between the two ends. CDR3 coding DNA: TGTGCCAGCAGCTTACTCCTTTCGAAGCGGGGGGGGAACACTGAAGCTTTCTTT. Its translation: CASSLLLSKRGGNTEAFF.

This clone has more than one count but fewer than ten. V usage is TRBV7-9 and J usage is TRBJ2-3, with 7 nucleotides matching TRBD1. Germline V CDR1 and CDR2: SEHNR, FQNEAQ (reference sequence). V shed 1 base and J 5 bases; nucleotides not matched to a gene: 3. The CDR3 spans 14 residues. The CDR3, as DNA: TGTGCCAGCAGCTTAGGACAGGGAAGAGATACGCAGTATTTT. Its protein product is CASSLGQGRDTQYF.

CDR3 protein: CASSPRSAGRYNEQFF. As DNA, the CDR3 is TGCGCCAGCAGTCCTCGATCGGCGGGAAGGTACAATGAGCAGTTCTTC. This sequence joins TRBV5-1 and TRBJ2-1; D is perhaps TRBD2 (6 bases). The V gene's germline CDR1 is SGHRS and CDR2 YFSETQ. The ends were cut back, 5 bases at V and 4 bases at J, with 19 bases in the middle. The CDR3 covers 16 residues.

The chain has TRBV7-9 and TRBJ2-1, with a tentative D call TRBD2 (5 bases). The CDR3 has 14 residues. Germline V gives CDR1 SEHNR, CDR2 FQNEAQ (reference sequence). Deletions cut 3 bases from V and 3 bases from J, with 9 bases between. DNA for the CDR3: TGTGCCAGCAGCTTTGATCGGGGCTACAATGAGCAGTTCTTC. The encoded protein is CASSFDRGYNEQFF.

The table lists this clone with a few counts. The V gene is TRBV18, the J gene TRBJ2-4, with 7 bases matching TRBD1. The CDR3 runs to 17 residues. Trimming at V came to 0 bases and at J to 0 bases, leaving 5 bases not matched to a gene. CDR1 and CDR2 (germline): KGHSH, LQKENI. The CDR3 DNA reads TGTGCCAGCTCACCACCGGACAGGAGAATAGCCAAAAACATTCAGTACTTC. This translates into CASSPPDRRIAKNIQYF.

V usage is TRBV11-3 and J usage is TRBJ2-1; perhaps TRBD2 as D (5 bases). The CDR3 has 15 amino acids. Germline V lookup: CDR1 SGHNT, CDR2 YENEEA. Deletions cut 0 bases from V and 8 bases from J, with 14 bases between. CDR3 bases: TGTGCCAGCAGCTTAGATCGCGGACTTATTGATGAGCAGTTCTTC. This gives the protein CASSLDRGLIDEQFF.

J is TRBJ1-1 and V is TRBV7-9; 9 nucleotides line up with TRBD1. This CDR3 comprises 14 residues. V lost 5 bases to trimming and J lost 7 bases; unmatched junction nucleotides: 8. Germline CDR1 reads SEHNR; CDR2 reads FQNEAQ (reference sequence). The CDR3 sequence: CASSTWTGEGEAFF. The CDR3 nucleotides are TGTGCCAGCAGCACATGGACAGGGGAAGGTGAAGCTTTCTTT.

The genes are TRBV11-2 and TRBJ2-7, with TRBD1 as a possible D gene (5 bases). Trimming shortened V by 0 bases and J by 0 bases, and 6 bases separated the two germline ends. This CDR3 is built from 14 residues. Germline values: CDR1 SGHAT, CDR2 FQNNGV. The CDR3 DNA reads TGTGCCAGCAGCTTAGACAGGGCCTCCTACGAGCAGTACTTC. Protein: CASSLDRASYEQYF.

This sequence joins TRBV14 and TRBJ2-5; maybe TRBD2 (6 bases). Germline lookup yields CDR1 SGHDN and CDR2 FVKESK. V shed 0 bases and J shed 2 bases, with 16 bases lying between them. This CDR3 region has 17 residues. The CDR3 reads CASSQDERGGPQETQYF. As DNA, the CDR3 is TGTGCCAGCAGCCAAGATGAGAGGGGAGGTCCGCAAGAGACCCAGTACTTC.

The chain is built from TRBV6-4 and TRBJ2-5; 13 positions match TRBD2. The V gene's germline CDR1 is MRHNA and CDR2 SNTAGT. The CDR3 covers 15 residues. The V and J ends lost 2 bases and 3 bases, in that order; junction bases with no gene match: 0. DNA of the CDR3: TGTGCCAGCAGTGACGGGACTAGCGGGGAAGAGACCCAGTACTTC. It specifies CASSDGTSGEETQYF.

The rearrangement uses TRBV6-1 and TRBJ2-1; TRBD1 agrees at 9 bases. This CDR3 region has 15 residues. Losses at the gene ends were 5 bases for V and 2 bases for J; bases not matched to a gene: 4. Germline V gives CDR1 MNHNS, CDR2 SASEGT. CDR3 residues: CASSPRDRAYNEQFF. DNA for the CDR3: TGTGCCAGCAGTCCCCGGGACAGGGCCTACAATGAGCAGTTCTTC.

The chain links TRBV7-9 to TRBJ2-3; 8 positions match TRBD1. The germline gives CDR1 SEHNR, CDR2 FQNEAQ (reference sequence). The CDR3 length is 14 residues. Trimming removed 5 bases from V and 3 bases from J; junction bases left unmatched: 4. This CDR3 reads CASSARQGTDTQYF. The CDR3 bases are TGTGCCAGCAGCGCCCGACAGGGGACAGATACGCAGTATTTT.

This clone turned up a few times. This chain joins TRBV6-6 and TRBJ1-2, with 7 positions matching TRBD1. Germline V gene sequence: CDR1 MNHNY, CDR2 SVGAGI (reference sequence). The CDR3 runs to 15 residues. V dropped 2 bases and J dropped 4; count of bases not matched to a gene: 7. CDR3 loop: CASSYGDRVIYGYTF. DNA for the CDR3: TGTGCCAGCAGTTACGGAGACAGGGTTATCTATGGCTACACCTTC.

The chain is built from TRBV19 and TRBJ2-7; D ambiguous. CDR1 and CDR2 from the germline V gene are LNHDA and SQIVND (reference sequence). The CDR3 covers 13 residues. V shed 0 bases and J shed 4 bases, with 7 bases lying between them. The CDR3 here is CASSIDTGYEQYF. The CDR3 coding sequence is TGTGCCAGTAGTATAGATACCGGTTACGAGCAGTACTTC.

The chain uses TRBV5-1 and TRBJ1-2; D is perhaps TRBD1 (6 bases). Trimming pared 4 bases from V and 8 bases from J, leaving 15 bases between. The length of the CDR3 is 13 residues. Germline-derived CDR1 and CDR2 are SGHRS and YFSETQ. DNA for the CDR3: TGCGCCAGCAGCGTCTCCCAGGGGTTCGGCTACACCTTC. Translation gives CASSVSQGFGYTF.